These 13 T cell receptor beta chains originate from one sample sequenced in a study of T cell responses to AZD1222 COVID-19 vaccine. Repertoires were generated with immunoSEQ multiplex PCR, while TCRdb's copy carries only in-frame clones and drops some. The sample records some 190,000 clones, about nine tenths being singletons. The material was peripheral blood, obtained 28 days after the second AZD1222 dose. These receptors were taken from an adult who received the AZD1222 COVID-19 vaccine.

The rearrangement uses TRBV12-3 or TRBV12-4 and TRBJ1-2; a weak D match, TRBD1 (5 bases). There are 13 residues in the CDR3. V lost 2 bases, J lost 5 bases, and 9 bases lay in between. CDR3 sequence: CASSLQGSYGYTF. The CDR3 DNA reads TGTGCCAGCAGTTTACAGGGTTCGTATGGCTACACCTTC.

The rearrangement joins TRBV28 to TRBJ1-2; 7 bases fit TRBD1. The CDR3 consists of 14 residues. Losses at the gene ends were 7 bases for V and 3 bases for J; bases not matched to a gene: 8. Germline V gene lookup returns CDR1 MDHEN and CDR2 SYDVKM. The CDR3 coding sequence is TGTGCCAGCACCCAGGGGGATTGGGACTATGGCTACACCTTC. It yields the protein CASTQGDWDYGYTF.

This clone was seen a single time. The rearrangement joins TRBV2 to TRBJ1-1; no clear D. V was pared by 8 bases and J by 3 bases, with 13 bases between. The CDR3 has 13 residues. The V gene's germline CDR1 is SNHLY and CDR2 FYNNEI. CDR3 in DNA: TGTGCCAGCGGTAAGGCGCGGGACACTGAAGCTTTCTTT. The encoded protein is CASGKARDTEAFF. Using reference TRBV2 and TRBJ1-1 for the parts outside the CDR3, the full variable domain is EPEVTQTPSHQVTQMGQEVILRCVPISNHLYFYWYRQILGQKVEFLVSFYNNEISEKSEIFDDQFSVERPDGSNFTLKIRSTKLEDSAMYFCASGKARDTEAFFGQGTRLTVV.

The V and J genes are TRBV5-1 and TRBJ2-2; 8 bases are shared with TRBD2. The CDR3 extends over 17 amino acids. Germline values: CDR1 SGHRS, CDR2 YFSETQ. V shed 0 bases and J 1 base; nucleotides not matched to a gene: 5. The CDR3 DNA reads as TGCGCCAGCAGCTTGGTTCCAGCGGGGGAGAACACCGGGGAGCTGTTTTTT. It yields the protein CASSLVPAGENTGELFF.

The J gene is TRBJ2-2, the V gene TRBV9; D possibly corresponds to TRBD1 (5 bases). The V gene's germline CDR1 is SGDLS and CDR2 YYNGEE. The CDR3 spans 16 residues. V lost 0 bases, J lost 2 bases, and 11 bases lay in between. The CDR3 DNA follows: TGTGCCAGCAGCGTAGATGCAGGGCTAAACACCGGGGAGCTGTTTTTT. Protein sequence: CASSVDAGLNTGELFF.

This sequence joins TRBV5-4 and TRBJ2-1; TRBD1 aligns across 10 bases. Germline loops: CDR1 SGHNT, CDR2 YYREEE (reference sequence). The CDR3 loop spans 16 amino acids. V shed 0 bases, J shed 12 bases, and the junction held 12 bases outside the gene matches. This chain's CDR3 is CASSLGGTGAFRGQFF. Here the CDR3 DNA reads TGTGCCAGCAGCTTGGGAGGGACAGGGGCCTTCAGGGGGCAGTTCTTC.

The chain recombines TRBV7-9 with TRBJ1-1; D may be TRBD1 (6 bases). Germline CDR1 is SEHNR and CDR2 is FQNEAQ (reference sequence). Trimming took off 4 bases at V and 6 bases at J, with 18 bases between the two ends. CDR3 size: 15 residues. CDR3 protein: CASSYRDSEGAEAFF. CDR3 bases: TGTGCCAGCAGCTACCGGGACTCTGAGGGGGCTGAAGCTTTCTTT.

In this sample, this clone turned up once. V and J are TRBV5-6 and TRBJ1-4; perhaps TRBD1 as D (6 bases). CDR1 SGHDT and CDR2 YYEEEE come from the germline V gene. The V and J ends lost 5 bases and 0 bases respectively, with 11 bases between them. There are 15 residues in the CDR3. Written as DNA, the CDR3 is TGTGCCAGCAGTCCGGACAGTGCAACTAATGAAAAACTGTTTTTT. Translating it yields CASSPDSATNEKLFF.

About this clone: An end of the junction differs from the germline gene, which may be a read error. The chain recombines TRBV20-1 with TRBJ2-7; D not resolved. CDR3 length: 11 amino acids. From germline, CDR1 is DFQATT and CDR2 SNEGSKA (reference sequence). Written as DNA, the CDR3 is TGCAATGCTAGAAACGGCTACGAGCAGTACTTC. This sequence encodes CNARNGYEQYF.

The rearrangement links TRBV7-9 to TRBJ2-3; no reliable D call. This CDR3 has 11 amino acids. Germline values: CDR1 SEHNR, CDR2 FQNEAQ (reference sequence). The V gene lost 4 bases and the J gene lost 11 bases, with 10 bases spanning the gap. CDR3 loop: CASSWDAQQYF. The CDR3 DNA sequence: TGTGCCAGCAGCTGGGATGCCCAGCAGTATTTT.

The chain couples TRBV6-5 to TRBJ2-7; D gene ambiguous. Trimming took off 2 bases at V and 5 bases at J, with 10 bases between the two ends. The CDR3 has 13 amino acids. The germline V gene has CDR1 MNHEY and CDR2 SVGAGI. CDR3: CASSYERHNEQYF. The DNA of the CDR3 is TGTGCCAGCAGTTACGAGCGCCATAACGAGCAGTACTTC.

The chain has TRBV6-2 or TRBV6-3 and TRBJ2-7, with 9 bases that match TRBD2. CDR3 size: 17 residues. CDR1 and CDR2 (germline): MNHEY, SVGEGT. V was clipped by 4 bases and J by 0 bases; unmatched bases: 10. The CDR3 loop reads CASSSPGGGGSSYEQYF. The CDR3 DNA reads as TGTGCCAGCAGTTCCCCTGGCGGGGGGGGTTCCTCCTACGAGCAGTACTTC.

Concerning this clone itself: Within the sample, other DNA sequences also encode this same CDR3. V usage is TRBV9 and J usage is TRBJ1-1, with TRBD1 identical over 8 bases. V lost 0 bases and J lost 1; bases outside the gene matches: 2. This CDR3 is built from 15 residues. Germline CDR1 and CDR2: SGDLS and YYNGEE. CDR3: CASSVEGTGNTEAFF. In DNA, the CDR3 is TGTGCCAGCAGCGTAGAGGGGACAGGGAACACTGAAGCTTTCTTT.